The entry below describes one TCR beta chain. Its target is unknown. Only in-frame clones appear in the TCRdb table, and some are missing; sequencing was by immunoSEQ multiplex PCR. The sample yields some 150,000 clones, 80% seen once. The CDR3 totals 14 residues. CDR1 and CDR2 (germline): MDHEN, SYDVKM. J was trimmed by 7 bases and V by 6 bases; bases with no gene match: 7. The record originates from a study of cytotoxic CD8 clonotypes in ibrutinib-treated CLL. On the study more broadly: Collecting the response samples happened after a median 12 months of treatment, with a range of 6 to 36. Points from the study as a whole: Clonality rose at ibrutinib response, held steady in sustained remission, and fell toward baseline at progression.

The sample was PBMCs, taken after 36 months of ibrutinib treatment. The receptor comes from a human donor with chronic lymphocytic leukemia. This rearrangement joins TRBV28 to TRBJ1-4, with 8 bases fitting TRBD1. CDR3 protein: CASREQGGVEKLFF. CDR3 DNA sequence: TGTGCCAGCAGGGAACAGGGGGGGGTTGAAAAACTGTTTTTT. The full variable domain, its missing parts supplied by reference TRBV28 and TRBJ1-4, is DVKVTQSSRYLVKRTGEKVFLECVQDMDHENMFWYRQDPGLGLRLIYFSYDVKMKEKGDIPEGYSVSREKKERFSLILESASTNQTSMYLCASREQGGVEKLFFGSGTQLSVL.